What follows is one T cell receptor beta chain and its context. The antigen it recognizes is unknown. No base-level quality is on record; no much larger clone is a single base apart. Libraries were made using the immunoSEQ multiplex PCR assay. Not all clones reach the TCRdb copy of this immuneACCESS table, which keeps in-frame sequences only. Checked studies attribute under half of the gap to unresolved V genes and leave the rest unexplained. In all, the sample holds about 92,000 clones, and around 80% of those were seen once. The leading ten clones occupy about 9.2% of the sample. These data belong to a study of control samples from healthy donors and cancer patients (dated by TCRdb to 2020 to 2021). The CDR3 contains 12 residues, cysteine and phenylalanine counted. CDR3 DNA only is kept here, 36 bases in frame from base 1. CDR1 and CDR2, per the germline V gene, are MDHEN and SYDVKM.

The sequenced sample was blood. This sequence was found in a woman aged 60 to 75 in good health. Here the chain combines TRBV28 and TRBJ1-5; matching of 6 bases hints at TRBD1 as the D gene. Here is the DNA: TGTGCAGGGGGTTTGAGGAGTCAGCCCCAGCATTTT. Its translation is CAGGLRSQPQHF. The CDR3 plus the reference TRBV28 and TRBJ1-5 genes for the other parts give the full variable domain: DVKVTQSSRYLVKRTGEKVFLECVQDMDHENMFWYRQDPGLGLRLIYFSYDVKMKEKGDIPEGYSVSREKKERFSLILESASTNQTSMYLCAGGLRSQPQHFGDGTRLSIL.